What follows are 32 T cell receptor beta chains derived from one specimen sequenced in a study of cytomegalovirus exposure and HLA in healthy donors. Measured with immunoSEQ multiplex PCR; TCRdb has only the in-frame clones, and not every one. The sample consists of around 98,000 clones, roughly 84% of them appearing once. Sequencing used PBMCs. The receptors come from a man aged 18 to 29 in good health and CMV-seropositive.

J is TRBJ2-7 and V is TRBV27; a weak D match, TRBD1 (6 bases). The V gene lost 3 bases and the J gene lost 5 bases, with 11 bases spanning the gap. CDR3 length equals 13 residues. In germline, CDR1 is MNHEY, CDR2 SMNVEV (reference sequence). CDR3 loop: CASSLGRGHEQYF. The CDR3 region has the DNA TGTGCCAGCAGTTTGGGCAGGGGCCACGAGCAGTACTTC.

The chain joins TRBV19 to TRBJ1-1, with TRBD1 matching over 10 bases. Germline V gene lookup returns CDR1 LNHDA and CDR2 SQIVND (reference sequence). There are 13 residues in the CDR3. With V trimmed by 5 bases and J by 6 bases, 3 bases remained unmatched. The CDR3 protein is CASSRQGAAEAFF. The CDR3 DNA is TGTGCCAGTAGTCGACAGGGGGCGGCTGAAGCTTTCTTT.

The gene calls are TRBV6-1 and TRBJ2-2; 8 positions match TRBD2. Unmatched junction bases numbered 7, after V lost 11 bases and J lost 2 bases. In germline, CDR1 is MNHNS, CDR2 SASEGT. This CDR3 has 14 amino acids. CDR3 nucleotides: TGTGCCGCCACACTAGCGGAAAACACCGGGGAGCTGTTTTTT. Amino acid sequence: CAATLAENTGELFF.

The V gene is TRBV6-5, the J gene TRBJ1-2, with 8 positions matching TRBD1. Germline CDR1 reads MNHEY; CDR2 reads SVGAGI. The CDR3 runs to 13 residues. J lost 7 bases, V lost 3 bases, and 4 bases had no gene match. CDR3 in DNA: TGTGCCAGCAGTTATCGGACAGGGACTGGCTACACCTTC. Residues: CASSYRTGTGYTF.

The V gene is TRBV7-9, the J gene TRBJ2-3, with 12 bases that match TRBD2. This CDR3 is built from 14 residues. The germline CDR1 and CDR2 sequences are SEHNR and FQNEAQ (reference sequence). The ends lost 5 bases at V and 5 bases at J; junction bases unmatched: 2. CDR3 protein: CASSQTSGRDTQYF. CDR3 DNA: TGTGCCAGCAGCCAGACTAGCGGGAGAGATACGCAGTATTTT. The whole variable domain, remainder taken from reference TRBV7-9 and TRBJ2-3, is DTGVSQNPRHKITKRGQNVTFRCDPISEHNRLYWYRQTLGQGPEFLTYFQNEAQLEKSRLLSDRFSAERPKGSFSTLEIQRTEQGDSAMYLCASSQTSGRDTQYFGPGTRLTVL.

Only a few counts were recorded for this clone. V usage is TRBV5-4 and J usage is TRBJ2-5; perhaps TRBD2 as D (5 bases). Trimming shortened V by 4 bases and J by 5 bases, and 18 bases separated the two germline ends. CDR1 and CDR2 from the germline V gene are SGHNT and YYREEE (reference sequence). This CDR3 is 15 amino acids long. CDR3 residues: CASSGGPGKGETQYF. The CDR3 DNA sequence: TGTGCCAGCAGCGGAGGTCCGGGGAAAGGGGAGACCCAGTACTTC.

This chain joins TRBV4-3 and TRBJ2-1, with 10 bases aligning to TRBD2. CDR1 and CDR2 from the germline V gene are LGHNA and YSLEER. With 1 base clipped from V and 8 bases from J, the junction kept 8 bases outside the gene matches. This CDR3 has 16 residues. DNA of the CDR3: TGCGCCAGCAGCCAAGGGGCTAGCGGGAGTAACGATGAGCAGTTCTTC. Amino acid sequence: CASSQGASGSNDEQFF.

This chain's CDR3 is CASSFNRGPEAFF. In DNA form, the CDR3 reads TGCGCCAGCAGCTTCAACAGGGGCCCTGAAGCTTTCTTT. This chain links TRBV5-1 with TRBJ1-1; 7 nucleotides line up with TRBD1. The germline CDR1 and CDR2 sequences are SGHRS and YFSETQ. The CDR3 is 13 amino acids. J lost 6 bases, V lost 2 bases, and 4 bases had no gene match.

The genes are TRBV18 and TRBJ2-6; D might be TRBD1 (5 bases). The length of the CDR3 is 15 residues. In germline, CDR1 is KGHSH, CDR2 LQKENI. The ends were cut back, 5 bases at V and 0 bases at J, with 8 bases in the middle. The CDR3 region is CASSKQVSGANVLTF. The DNA of the CDR3 is TGTGCCAGCTCAAAACAGGTCTCTGGGGCCAACGTCCTGACTTTC.

In nucleotides, the CDR3 is TGTGCCAGCAGCGTAGTTGGGGCGGGGGGATCAAGCACAGATACGCAGTATTTT. Translating it yields CASSVVGAGGSSTDTQYF. The chain joins TRBV9 to TRBJ2-3, with TRBD2 matching over 8 bases. J lost 0 bases, V lost 0 bases, and 9 bases had no gene match. CDR1 is SGDLS, CDR2 YYNGEE, per germline. This CDR3 contains 18 residues.

The rearrangement links TRBV28 to TRBJ2-7, with TRBD2 matching 10 bases. V shed 4 bases, J shed 3 bases, and the junction held 15 bases outside the gene matches. The germline gives CDR1 MDHEN, CDR2 SYDVKM. This CDR3 contains 18 residues. The CDR3 DNA is TGTGCCAGCAGTTCCCCGAGCGGGAGGGCCCTCTTGGGCTACGAGCAGTACTTC. This translates into CASSSPSGRALLGYEQYF.

This chain uses TRBV7-8 with TRBJ2-7; D gene ambiguous. Germline CDR1 reads SGHVS; CDR2 reads FQNEAQ. The CDR3 consists of 14 residues. V was clipped by 3 bases and J by 2 bases, with 11 bases between them. The CDR3 nucleotides are TGTGCCAGCAGCTTCCCTAACTCCGCCTACGAGCAGTACTTC. Translating it yields CASSFPNSAYEQYF.

V usage is TRBV7-3 and J usage is TRBJ2-5; possible D gene TRBD2, 5 bases. The CDR3 is made up of 16 amino acids. The V end lost 3 bases, the J end lost 1 base, and 15 bases lay between the germline ends. Germline values: CDR1 SGHTA, CDR2 FQGTGA. The CDR3 DNA reads TGTGCCAGCAGCTTTAGTGGCAGGAGGCCCCAAGAGACCCAGTACTTC. This translates into CASSFSGRRPQETQYF.

The CDR3 DNA reads as TGTGCCAGCAGCCAAGAAATTTGGCAGGACGAGCAGTACTTC. Translated, it gives CASSQEIWQDEQYF. The V and J genes are TRBV14 and TRBJ2-7; D remains unclear. Germline V lookup: CDR1 SGHDN, CDR2 FVKESK. Trimming shortened V by 0 bases and J by 5 bases, and 11 bases separated the two germline ends. CDR3 length: 14 amino acids.

The chain employs TRBV5-8 and TRBJ1-1; D remains ambiguous. Looked up from germline, CDR1 is SGHTS and CDR2 is YDEGEE. The V end lost 0 bases, the J end lost 1 base, and 7 bases lay between the germline ends. The length of the CDR3 is 14 residues. The CDR3 here is CASSLDWANTEAFF. CDR3 nucleotides: TGTGCCAGCAGCTTGGACTGGGCGAACACTGAAGCTTTCTTT. Filled out from reference TRBV5-8 and TRBJ1-1, the complete variable domain reads EAGVTQSPTHLIKTRGQQATLRCSPISGHTSVYWYQQALGLGLQFLLWYDEGEERNRGNFPPRFSGRQFPNYSSELNVNALELEDSALYLCASSLDWANTEAFFGQGTRLTVV.

This clone has more than one count but fewer than ten. The gene calls are TRBV9 and TRBJ2-1; TRBD1 matches at 7 bases. CDR1 and CDR2 (germline): SGDLS, YYNGEE. Trimming removed 4 bases from V and 1 base from J; junction bases left unmatched: 8. The CDR3 has 16 residues. The CDR3 protein is CASSPDRVGSYNEQFF. CDR3 in DNA: TGTGCCAGCAGCCCCGACAGGGTTGGTTCCTACAATGAGCAGTTCTTC. The whole variable domain, remainder taken from reference TRBV9 and TRBJ2-1, is DSGVTQTPKHLITATGQRVTLRCSPRSGDLSVYWYQQSLDQGLQFLIQYYNGEERAKGNILERFSAQQFPDLHSELNLSSLELGDSALYFCASSPDRVGSYNEQFFGPGTRLTVL.

The count of this clone is one. This sequence joins TRBV28 and TRBJ2-1; possible D gene TRBD2, 6 bases. The CDR3 covers 14 residues. Trimming cost V 5 bases and J 5 bases, with 13 bases left between them. The germline gives CDR1 MDHEN, CDR2 SYDVKM. CDR3 protein: CASSGVREHNEQFF. In DNA form, the CDR3 reads TGTGCCAGCAGTGGGGTGCGGGAACACAATGAGCAGTTCTTC.

This clone has just a few counts. The chain is built from TRBV2 and TRBJ1-3; 9 bases are a match to TRBD1. V gave up 6 bases and J gave up 2 bases; unmatched junction bases: 2. This CDR3 contains 14 residues. Germline loops: CDR1 SNHLY, CDR2 FYNNEI. The CDR3 DNA follows: TGTGCCAGCAGCCGGACAGGGGCTGGAAACACCATATATTTT. Translation gives CASSRTGAGNTIYF. Combining the CDR3 with reference TRBV2 and TRBJ1-3 gives the whole variable domain EPEVTQTPSHQVTQMGQEVILRCVPISNHLYFYWYRQILGQKVEFLVSFYNNEISEKSEIFDDQFSVERPDGSNFTLKIRSTKLEDSAMYFCASSRTGAGNTIYFGEGSWLTVV.

The CDR3 here is CASSLMGPGGSPLHF. CDR3 in DNA: TGTGCCAGCAGCTTAATGGGGCCAGGGGGGTCACCCCTCCACTTT. The chain joins TRBV7-2 to TRBJ1-6; 7 bases fit TRBD1. This CDR3 has 15 residues. Germline V gives CDR1 SGHTA, CDR2 FQGNSA. V gave up 2 bases and J gave up 10 bases; unmatched junction bases: 8.

The table lists this clone with a few counts. This sequence joins TRBV9 and TRBJ2-1; 11 bases match TRBD2. V shed 4 bases and J 1 base; nucleotides not matched to a gene: 13. CDR3 length: 19 amino acids. In germline, CDR1 is SGDLS, CDR2 YYNGEE. The CDR3 sequence: CASSSGLAGFFGSYNEQFF. CDR3 DNA: TGTGCCAGCAGCTCCGGACTAGCGGGTTTTTTTGGATCCTACAATGAGCAGTTCTTC.

This sequence joins TRBV2 and TRBJ2-2; D is possibly TRBD2 (6 bases). The germline V and J ends were trimmed by 5 bases and 1 base, with 20 bases remaining between them. Germline lookup yields CDR1 SNHLY and CDR2 FYNNEI. The CDR3 spans 18 residues. The CDR3 sequence: CASSRGGDPYLNTGELFF. CDR3 DNA: TGTGCCAGCAGTCGGGGCGGGGACCCTTACCTGAACACCGGGGAGCTGTTTTTT. The whole variable domain, remainder taken from reference TRBV2 and TRBJ2-2, is EPEVTQTPSHQVTQMGQEVILRCVPISNHLYFYWYRQILGQKVEFLVSFYNNEISEKSEIFDDQFSVERPDGSNFTLKIRSTKLEDSAMYFCASSRGGDPYLNTGELFFGEGSRLTVL.

The sample holds a few counts of this clone. The same CDR3 can be traced to other DNA sequences in this sample. The chain carries TRBV6-1 and TRBJ1-2; D remains ambiguous. Germline lookup yields CDR1 MNHNS and CDR2 SASEGT. V was shortened by 0 bases and J by 0 bases, with 8 bases between the two germline ends. The CDR3 is made up of 15 amino acids. CDR3 coding DNA: TGTGCCAGCAGTGAAGCGTCCGGGGCTAACTATGGCTACACCTTC. Protein sequence: CASSEASGANYGYTF.

V is TRBV6-4 and J is TRBJ1-2; D is unresolved. Trimming left V 8 bases short and J 2 bases short, with 9 bases between. Germline lookup yields CDR1 MRHNA and CDR2 SNTAGT. The CDR3 is 12 amino acids. CDR3 sequence reads: CASSVENYGYTF. DNA of the CDR3: TGTGCCAGCTCGGTCGAAAACTATGGCTACACCTTC.

This clone was seen a single time. V and J are TRBV7-2 and TRBJ2-3, with TRBD2 matching over 7 bases. This CDR3 contains 14 residues. CDR1 and CDR2 from the germline V gene are SGHTA and FQGNSA. The junction had 2 bases not matched to a gene; V was cut back by 2 bases and J by 3 bases. In DNA, the CDR3 is TGTGCCAGCAGCTTATTACTAGCGACAGATACGCAGTATTTT. This translates into CASSLLLATDTQYF.

The gene calls are TRBV7-2 and TRBJ1-3; weak D call: TRBD1 (6 bases). The germline CDR1 and CDR2 sequences are SGHTA and FQGNSA. V was cut by 1 base and J by 3 bases, with 10 bases left in between. The CDR3 contains 15 residues. The CDR3 loop is CASSLVGTHGNTIYF. The CDR3 DNA is TGTGCCAGCAGCTTAGTCGGGACACATGGAAACACCATATATTTT.

The V and J genes are TRBV19 and TRBJ1-5, with 7 bases that match TRBD1. The germline gives CDR1 LNHDA, CDR2 SQIVND (reference sequence). The V and J ends lost 3 bases and 0 bases, in that order; junction bases with no gene match: 11. The CDR3 spans 18 residues. The CDR3 protein is CASSIRAGGLYSNQPQHF. The CDR3 nucleotides read TGTGCCAGTAGTATTCGGGCAGGGGGTCTTTATAGCAATCAGCCCCAGCATTTT.

This clone was seen only once. The chain employs TRBV7-6 and TRBJ1-3, with 7 bases aligning to TRBD1. The junction had 2 bases not matched to a gene; V was cut back by 5 bases and J by 4 bases. This CDR3 has 13 residues. The germline CDR1 and CDR2 sequences are SGHVS and FNYEAQ. The CDR3 nucleotides read TGTGCCAGCAGCCAGACAGGGGGAAACACCATATATTTT. It translates to CASSQTGGNTIYF.

The chain is built from TRBV28 and TRBJ2-3, with 12 bases identical to TRBD2. The CDR3 length is 17 residues. With 3 bases clipped from V and 0 bases from J, the junction kept 4 bases outside the gene matches. Germline CDR1 MDHEN, CDR2 SYDVKM. In DNA, the CDR3 is TGTGCCAGCAGTTTTGTAGGGACTAGCGGGAGCACAGATACGCAGTATTTT. It yields the protein CASSFVGTSGSTDTQYF.

This clone was seen a handful of times. The chain employs TRBV27 and TRBJ2-7; possibly TRBD2 for D (6 bases). Trimming cost V 0 bases and J 0 bases, with 6 bases left between them. The germline V gene encodes CDR1 MNHEY and CDR2 SMNVEV (reference sequence). The CDR3 length is 14 residues. Here the CDR3 DNA reads TGTGCCAGCAGTTTATCTAGCGGCTCCTACGAGCAGTACTTC. Its protein is CASSLSSGSYEQYF.

V gene TRBV5-1 combines with J gene TRBJ2-2; 8 nucleotides align to TRBD1. This CDR3 comprises 15 residues. The J segment lost 3 bases and the V segment lost 3 bases, leaving 4 bases of the junction unmatched. Germline loops: CDR1 SGHRS, CDR2 YFSETQ. In DNA form, the CDR3 reads TGCGCCAGCAGCTACGACAGGGGAGACACCGGGGAGCTGTTTTTT. It yields the protein CASSYDRGDTGELFF.

The J gene is TRBJ1-4, the V gene TRBV29-1; 7 bases are a match to TRBD1. The germline V gene encodes CDR1 SQVTM and CDR2 ANQGSEA. The length of the CDR3 is 14 residues. V was clipped by 6 bases and J by 3 bases; unmatched bases: 7. The CDR3 bases are TGCAGCGTCTGGCAGGGGGGAGCTAATGAAAAACTGTTTTTT. Encoded protein: CSVWQGGANEKLFF. Using reference TRBV29-1 and TRBJ1-4 for the parts outside the CDR3, the full variable domain is SAVISQKPSRDICQRGTSLTIQCQVDSQVTMMFWYRQQPGQSLTLIATANQGSEATYESGFVIDKFPISRPNLTFSTLTVSNMSPEDSSIYLCSVWQGGANEKLFFGSGTQLSVL.

There are a few counts of this clone. This sequence joins TRBV19 and TRBJ1-6; tentatively, D is TRBD1 (5 bases). Germline V gene lookup returns CDR1 LNHDA and CDR2 SQIVND (reference sequence). The length of the CDR3 is 15 residues. The V and J ends lost 5 bases and 9 bases respectively, with 17 bases between them. CDR3: CASSPRQGGSSPLHF. The CDR3 DNA follows: TGTGCCAGTAGTCCACGCCAGGGTGGAAGTTCACCCCTCCACTTT.